The following is a TCR beta chain sequence with its context. Its cognate antigen is unknown. The table came from immunoSEQ multiplex PCR; TCRdb's copy has only in-frame clones and leaves some out. This sample has 65,000 to 100,000 clones, with approximately 90% found just once. The record originates from a study of T cell responses to AZD1222 COVID-19 vaccine. Study-level findings and limits: Mapped onto spike, vaccine-associated CD4 TCRs spanned it and were dominant at 160-218 and 743-854. A reported finding is that nearly half of spike-specific TCRs target unmutated variant regions. After the peak T cell response, and only then, were repertoires sampled. Recipients of AZD1222 seropositive at baseline numbered only 5 or 6.

The CDR3 totals 14 residues. With 8 bases clipped from V and 1 base from J, the junction kept 5 bases outside the gene matches. In germline, CDR1 is MNHEY, CDR2 SVGAGI. The chain uses TRBV6-5 and TRBJ2-3; 8 bases agree with TRBD2. The TCR sequence derives from an adult who received the AZD1222 COVID-19 vaccine. The sequenced sample was peripheral blood, obtained 28 days after the second AZD1222 dose. Here the CDR3 DNA reads TGTGCCAGCGGGGGACTAGGGGGCACAGATACGCAGTATTTT. Amino acids: CASGGLGGTDTQYF.